The 6 T cell receptor beta chains presented below share a single source sample, sequenced in a study of T cell responses to AZD1222 COVID-19 vaccine. Sequencing used immunoSEQ multiplex PCR; TCRdb keeps in-frame clones, though not all of them. The table includes roughly 250,000 clones, 93% detected once. The specimen was peripheral blood, collected on day 0 of AZD1222 vaccination. The source of these receptors is an adult in good health.

This chain joins TRBV28 and TRBJ1-2, with D unclear. Trimming took off 2 bases at V and 0 bases at J, with 4 bases between the two ends. This CDR3 comprises 13 residues. Germline V gives CDR1 MDHEN, CDR2 SYDVKM. The CDR3: CASSLMTNYGYTF. The CDR3 DNA sequence: TGTGCCAGCAGTTTAATGACTAACTATGGCTACACCTTC.

The rearrangement joins TRBV20-1 to TRBJ1-1; tentative D call: TRBD1 (6 bases). Trimming took 3 bases from V and 4 from J, leaving 21 bases between them. The CDR3 has 16 amino acids. Germline values: CDR1 DFQATT, CDR2 SNEGSKA (reference sequence). The CDR3: CSASPSGGGRSTEAFF. Written as DNA, the CDR3 is TGCAGTGCTAGTCCCAGCGGGGGGGGGCGCAGCACTGAAGCTTTCTTT.

The gene calls are TRBV2 and TRBJ1-1; TRBD1 might be the D (6 bases). The CDR3 contains 10 residues. Germline values: CDR1 SNHLY, CDR2 FYNNEI. V lost 10 bases to trimming and J lost 10 bases, with 13 bases between them. CDR3 nucleotides: TGTGCCACCTCAGGGGTGGTAGCTTTCTTT. This codes for CATSGVVAFF. Complete variable domain (other parts from reference TRBV2 and TRBJ1-1): EPEVTQTPSHQVTQMGQEVILRCVPISNHLYFYWYRQILGQKVEFLVSFYNNEISEKSEIFDDQFSVERPDGSNFTLKIRSTKLEDSAMYFCATSGVVAFFGQGTRLTVV.

In regard to this clone: Within the sample, other DNA sequences also encode this same CDR3. The chain couples TRBV28 to TRBJ2-6, with D perhaps matching TRBD1 or TRBD2 (5 bases each). Germline assignment: CDR1 MDHEN and CDR2 SYDVKM. V was cut by 2 bases and J by 2 bases, with 7 bases left in between. This CDR3 has 15 amino acids. The DNA for the CDR3 is TGTGCCAGCAGTTTAGGGGGTGCTGGGGCCAACGTCCTGACTTTC. Translation gives CASSLGGAGANVLTF. Using reference TRBV28 and TRBJ2-6 for the parts outside the CDR3, the full variable domain is DVKVTQSSRYLVKRTGEKVFLECVQDMDHENMFWYRQDPGLGLRLIYFSYDVKMKEKGDIPEGYSVSREKKERFSLILESASTNQTSMYLCASSLGGAGANVLTFGAGSRLTVL.

This clone was detected once. The V call is TRBV9, the J call TRBJ1-2; D is unclear. This CDR3 has 12 amino acids. Germline CDR1 reads SGDLS; CDR2 reads YYNGEE. The V gene lost 2 bases and the J gene lost 6 bases, with 8 bases spanning the gap. The CDR3 is CASSVGGNGYTF. Here the CDR3 DNA reads TGTGCCAGCAGCGTTGGAGGGAATGGCTACACCTTC.

J is TRBJ2-7 and V is TRBV7-6; no clear D gene. V was clipped by 1 base and J by 6 bases, with 13 bases between them. The CDR3 loop spans 14 amino acids. Germline V gene sequence: CDR1 SGHVS, CDR2 FNYEAQ. CDR3 residues: CASSLEVEPGEQYF. CDR3 nucleotides: TGTGCCAGCAGCTTAGAAGTAGAACCTGGCGAGCAGTACTTC.